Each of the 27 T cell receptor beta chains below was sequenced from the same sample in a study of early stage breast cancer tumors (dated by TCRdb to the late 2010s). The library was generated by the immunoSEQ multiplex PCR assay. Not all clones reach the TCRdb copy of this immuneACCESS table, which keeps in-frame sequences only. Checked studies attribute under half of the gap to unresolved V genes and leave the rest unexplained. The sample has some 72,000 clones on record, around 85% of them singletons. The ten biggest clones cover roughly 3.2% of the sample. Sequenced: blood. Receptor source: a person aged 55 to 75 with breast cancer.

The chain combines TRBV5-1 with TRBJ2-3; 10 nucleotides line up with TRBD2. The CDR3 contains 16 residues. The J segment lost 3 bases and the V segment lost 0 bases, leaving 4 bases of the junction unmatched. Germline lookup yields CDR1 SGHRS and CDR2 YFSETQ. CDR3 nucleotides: TGCGCCAGCAGCTTGGCGGGGGGACTAGCGACAGATACGCAGTATTTT. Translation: CASSLAGGLATDTQYF.

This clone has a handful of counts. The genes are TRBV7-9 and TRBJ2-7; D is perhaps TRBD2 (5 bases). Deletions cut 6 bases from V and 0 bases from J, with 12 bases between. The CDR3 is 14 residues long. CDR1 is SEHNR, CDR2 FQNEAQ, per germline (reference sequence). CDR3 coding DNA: TGTGCCAGCAGACCCGGAGGATTCTCCTACGAGCAGTACTTC. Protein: CASRPGGFSYEQYF.

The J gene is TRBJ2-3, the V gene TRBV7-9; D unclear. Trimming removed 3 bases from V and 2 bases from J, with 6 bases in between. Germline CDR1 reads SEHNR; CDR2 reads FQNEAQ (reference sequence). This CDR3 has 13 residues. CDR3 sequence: CASSLEFTDTQYF. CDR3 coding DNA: TGTGCCAGCAGCTTGGAGTTCACAGATACGCAGTATTTT.

CDR3 amino acids: CASSLGRWASGEQYF. The CDR3 DNA reads as TGTGCCAGCAGCTTAGGTCGGTGGGCATCGGGCGAGCAGTACTTC. The V gene is TRBV7-2, the J gene TRBJ2-7; no clear D. The V and J ends lost 1 base and 6 bases respectively, with 16 bases between them. This CDR3 is built from 15 residues. Germline V CDR1 and CDR2: SGHTA, FQGNSA.

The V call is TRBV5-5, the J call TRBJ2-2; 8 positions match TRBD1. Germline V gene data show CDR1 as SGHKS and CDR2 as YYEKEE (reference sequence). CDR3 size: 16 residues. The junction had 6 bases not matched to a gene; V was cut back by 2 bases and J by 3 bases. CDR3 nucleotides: TGTGCCAGCAGCTTTTTACAGGGGGGTGACACCGGGGAGCTGTTTTTT. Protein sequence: CASSFLQGGDTGELFF. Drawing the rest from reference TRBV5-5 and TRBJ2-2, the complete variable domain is DAGVTQSPTHLIKTRGQQVTLRCSPISGHKSVSWYQQVLGQGPQFIFQYYEKEERGRGNFPDRFSARQFPNYSSELNVNALLLGDSALYLCASSFLQGGDTGELFFGEGSRLTVL.

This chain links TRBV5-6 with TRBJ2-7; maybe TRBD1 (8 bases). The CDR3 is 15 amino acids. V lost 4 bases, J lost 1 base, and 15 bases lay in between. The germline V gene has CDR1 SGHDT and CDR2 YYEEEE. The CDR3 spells CASSPGQGGSYEQYF. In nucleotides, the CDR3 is TGTGCCAGCAGCCCCGGACAGGGAGGGTCCTACGAGCAGTACTTC.

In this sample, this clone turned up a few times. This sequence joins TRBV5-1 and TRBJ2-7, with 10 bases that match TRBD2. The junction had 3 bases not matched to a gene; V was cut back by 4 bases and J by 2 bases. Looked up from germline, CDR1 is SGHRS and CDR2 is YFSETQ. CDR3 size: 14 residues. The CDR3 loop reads CASSPGTSAYEQYF. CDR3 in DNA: TGCGCCAGCAGCCCCGGGACTAGCGCCTACGAGCAGTACTTC. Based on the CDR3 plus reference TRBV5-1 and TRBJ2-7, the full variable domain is KAGVTQTPRYLIKTRGQQVTLSCSPISGHRSVSWYQQTPGQGLQFLFEYFSETQRNKGNFPGRFSGRQFSNSRSEMNVSTLELGDSALYLCASSPGTSAYEQYFGPGTRLTVT.

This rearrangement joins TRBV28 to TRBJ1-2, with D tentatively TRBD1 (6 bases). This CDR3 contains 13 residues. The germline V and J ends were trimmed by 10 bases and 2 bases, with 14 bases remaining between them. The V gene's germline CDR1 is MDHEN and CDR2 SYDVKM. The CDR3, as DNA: TGTGCCACCCCAGGGGACCTAAACTATGGCTACACCTTC. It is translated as CATPGDLNYGYTF.

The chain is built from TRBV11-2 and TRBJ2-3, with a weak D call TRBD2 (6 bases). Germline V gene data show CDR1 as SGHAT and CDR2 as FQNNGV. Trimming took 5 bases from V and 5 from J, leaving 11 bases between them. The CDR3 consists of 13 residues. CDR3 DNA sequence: TGTGCCAGCAGCCCTTTCGGGGGAGATACGCAGTATTTT. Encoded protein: CASSPFGGDTQYF.

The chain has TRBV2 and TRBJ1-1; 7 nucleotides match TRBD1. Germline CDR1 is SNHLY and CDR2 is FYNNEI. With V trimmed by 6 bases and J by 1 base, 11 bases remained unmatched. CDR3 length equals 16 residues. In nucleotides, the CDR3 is TGTGCCAGCAGCTACCTGCCGGCAGGGGGGAACACTGAAGCTTTCTTT. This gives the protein CASSYLPAGGNTEAFF. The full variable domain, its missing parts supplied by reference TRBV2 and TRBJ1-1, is EPEVTQTPSHQVTQMGQEVILRCVPISNHLYFYWYRQILGQKVEFLVSFYNNEISEKSEIFDDQFSVERPDGSNFTLKIRSTKLEDSAMYFCASSYLPAGGNTEAFFGQGTRLTVV.

DNA of the CDR3: TGTGCCAGCAGTCCCGGCCGGGATCTCACAGATACGCAGTATTTT. Its protein product is CASSPGRDLTDTQYF. The gene calls are TRBV2 and TRBJ2-3, with D possibly matching TRBD2 (5 bases). Trimming took 5 bases from V and 2 from J, leaving 14 bases between them. CDR3 length: 15 residues. In germline, CDR1 is SNHLY, CDR2 FYNNEI.

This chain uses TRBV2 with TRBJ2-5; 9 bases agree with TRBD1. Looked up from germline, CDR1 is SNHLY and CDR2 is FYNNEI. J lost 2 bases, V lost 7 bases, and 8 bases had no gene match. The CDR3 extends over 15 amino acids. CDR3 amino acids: CASNQRGQGQETQYF. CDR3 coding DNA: TGTGCCAGCAATCAAAGGGGACAGGGACAAGAGACCCAGTACTTC.

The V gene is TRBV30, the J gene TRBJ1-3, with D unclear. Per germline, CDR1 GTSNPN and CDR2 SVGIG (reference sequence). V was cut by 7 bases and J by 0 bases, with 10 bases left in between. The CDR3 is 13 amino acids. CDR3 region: CASSWASGNTIYF. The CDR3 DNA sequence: TGTGCCTCTTCCTGGGCCTCTGGAAACACCATATATTTT.

CDR3 protein: CASSRTGENTIYF. CDR3 nucleotide sequence: TGCGCCAGCAGCCGGACAGGGGAAAACACCATATATTTT. This sequence joins TRBV5-1 and TRBJ1-3, with 9 bases that match TRBD1. After removal of 4 bases from V and 6 bases from J, the junction contained 2 bases not matched to a gene. CDR3 length equals 13 residues. Germline-derived CDR1 and CDR2 are SGHRS and YFSETQ. The variable domain in full, with the rest retrieved from reference TRBV5-1 and TRBJ1-3, is KAGVTQTPRYLIKTRGQQVTLSCSPISGHRSVSWYQQTPGQGLQFLFEYFSETQRNKGNFPGRFSGRQFSNSRSEMNVSTLELGDSALYLCASSRTGENTIYFGEGSWLTVV.

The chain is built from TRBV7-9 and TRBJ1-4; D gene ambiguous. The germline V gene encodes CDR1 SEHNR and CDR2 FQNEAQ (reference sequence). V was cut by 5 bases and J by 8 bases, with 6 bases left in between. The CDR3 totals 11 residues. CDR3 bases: TGTGCCAGCAGCCGAACCGAAAAACTGTTTTTT. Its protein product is CASSRTEKLFF.

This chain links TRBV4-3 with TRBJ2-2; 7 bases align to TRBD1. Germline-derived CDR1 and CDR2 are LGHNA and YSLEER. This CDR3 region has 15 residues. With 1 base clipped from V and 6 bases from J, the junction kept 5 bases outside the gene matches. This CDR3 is CASSQGDRAAGELFF. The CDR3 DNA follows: TGCGCCAGCAGCCAAGGTGACAGGGCGGCCGGGGAGCTGTTTTTT.

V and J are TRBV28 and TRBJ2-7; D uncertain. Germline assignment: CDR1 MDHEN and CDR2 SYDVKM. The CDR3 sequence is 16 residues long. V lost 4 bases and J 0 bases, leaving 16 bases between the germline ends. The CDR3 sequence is CASSSQPAENSYEQYF. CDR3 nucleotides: TGTGCCAGCAGTTCCCAACCGGCCGAAAACTCCTACGAGCAGTACTTC.

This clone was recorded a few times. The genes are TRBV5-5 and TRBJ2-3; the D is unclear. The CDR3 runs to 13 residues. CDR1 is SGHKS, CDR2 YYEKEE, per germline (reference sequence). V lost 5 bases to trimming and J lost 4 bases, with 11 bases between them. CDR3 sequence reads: CASSFGWADTQYF. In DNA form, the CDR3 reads TGTGCCAGCAGTTTCGGGTGGGCAGATACGCAGTATTTT.

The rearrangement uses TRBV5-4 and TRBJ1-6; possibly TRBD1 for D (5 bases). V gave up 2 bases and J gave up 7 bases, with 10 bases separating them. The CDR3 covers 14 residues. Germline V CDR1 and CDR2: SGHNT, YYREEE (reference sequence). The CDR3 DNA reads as TGTGCCAGCAGCTTCCGGGGGTACAATTCACCCCTCCACTTT. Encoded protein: CASSFRGYNSPLHF.

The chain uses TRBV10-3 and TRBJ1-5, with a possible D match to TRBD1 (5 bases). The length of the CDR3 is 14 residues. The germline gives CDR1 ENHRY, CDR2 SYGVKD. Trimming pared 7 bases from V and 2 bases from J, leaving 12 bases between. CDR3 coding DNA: TGTGCCATCAAAGGGGATGTGGGCAATCAGCCCCAGCATTTT. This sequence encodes CAIKGDVGNQPQHF.

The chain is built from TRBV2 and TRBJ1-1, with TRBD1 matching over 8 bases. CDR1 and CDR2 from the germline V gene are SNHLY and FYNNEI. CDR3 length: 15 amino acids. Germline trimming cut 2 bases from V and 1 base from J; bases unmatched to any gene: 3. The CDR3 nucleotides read TGTGCCAGCAGTGAATATGGGACAGGGAACACTGAAGCTTTCTTT. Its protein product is CASSEYGTGNTEAFF.

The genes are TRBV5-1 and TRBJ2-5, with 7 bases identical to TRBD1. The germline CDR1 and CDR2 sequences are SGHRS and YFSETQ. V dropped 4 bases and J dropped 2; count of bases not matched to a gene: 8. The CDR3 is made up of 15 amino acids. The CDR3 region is CASSPSTGWQETQYF. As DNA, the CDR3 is TGCGCCAGCAGCCCGTCGACAGGGTGGCAAGAGACCCAGTACTTC. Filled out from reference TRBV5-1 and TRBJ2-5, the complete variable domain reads KAGVTQTPRYLIKTRGQQVTLSCSPISGHRSVSWYQQTPGQGLQFLFEYFSETQRNKGNFPGRFSGRQFSNSRSEMNVSTLELGDSALYLCASSPSTGWQETQYFGPGTRLLVL.

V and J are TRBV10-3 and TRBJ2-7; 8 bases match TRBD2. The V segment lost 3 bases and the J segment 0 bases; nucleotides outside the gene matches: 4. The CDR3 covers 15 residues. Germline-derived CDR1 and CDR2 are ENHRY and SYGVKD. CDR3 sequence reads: CAISDGGDYSYEQYF. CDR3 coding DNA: TGTGCCATCAGTGACGGGGGGGACTACTCCTACGAGCAGTACTTC.

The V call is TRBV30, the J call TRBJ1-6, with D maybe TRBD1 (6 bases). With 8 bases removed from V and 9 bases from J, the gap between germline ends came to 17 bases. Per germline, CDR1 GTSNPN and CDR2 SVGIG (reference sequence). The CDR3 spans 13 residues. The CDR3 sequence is CAQTTGSFSPLHF. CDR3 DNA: TGTGCCCAGACGACAGGTTCTTTTTCACCCCTCCACTTT.

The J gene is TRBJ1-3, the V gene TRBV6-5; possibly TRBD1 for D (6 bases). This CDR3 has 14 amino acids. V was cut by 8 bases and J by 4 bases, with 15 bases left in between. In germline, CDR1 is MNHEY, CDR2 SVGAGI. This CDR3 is CASGRGGEGNTIYF. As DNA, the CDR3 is TGTGCCAGCGGGCGAGGGGGGGAAGGAAACACCATATATTTT.

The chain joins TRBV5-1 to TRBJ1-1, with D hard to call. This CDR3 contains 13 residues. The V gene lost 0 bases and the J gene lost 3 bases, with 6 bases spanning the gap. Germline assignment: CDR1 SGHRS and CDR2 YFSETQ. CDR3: CASSLGRDTEAFF. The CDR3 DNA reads TGCGCCAGCAGCTTGGGCCGGGACACTGAAGCTTTCTTT.

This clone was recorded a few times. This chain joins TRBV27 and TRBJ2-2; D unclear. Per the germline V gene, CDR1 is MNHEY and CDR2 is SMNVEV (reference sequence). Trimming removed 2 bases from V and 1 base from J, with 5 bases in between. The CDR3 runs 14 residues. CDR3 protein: CASSLHVNTGELFF. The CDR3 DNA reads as TGTGCCAGCAGTTTACACGTGAACACCGGGGAGCTGTTTTTT.